This is a list of T cell receptor beta chains from one sample in a study of T cell responses to AZD1222 COVID-19 vaccine. The data were produced by immunoSEQ multiplex PCR, yet TCRdb's version contains in-frame clones alone and is incomplete. The sample gives some 150,000 clones, around 92% of which show up once; 3% to 4% is in the top ten. The specimen comprised peripheral blood, sampled 28 days after the second AZD1222 dose. All receptors derive from an adult who received the AZD1222 COVID-19 vaccine. The CDR3 runs from the conserved cysteine through the conserved F or W. D genes are given only for firm matches. A clone size is listed for some rows: how often the clone was seen (once, few, many), or a class if it is expanded.

>-|TRBV6-1|TRBJ1-4|-
TGTGCCAGCAGTGAAGCGCCGGGTTATGAAAAACTGTTTTTT
CASSEAPGYEKLFF
>-|TRBV10-1|TRBJ1-1|-
TGCGCCAGCAGTAGTCAGAGGAACACTGAAGCTTTCTTT
CASSSQRNTEAFF
>-|TRBV5-1|TRBJ2-7|-
TGCGCCAGCAGCCCGGACGGTCGACGCTACGAGCAGTACTTC
CASSPDGRRYEQYF
>-|TRBV6-4|TRBJ2-7|TRBD2
TGTGCCAGTCAGGGGCTAGCGGGATACGAGCAGTACTTC
CASQGLAGYEQYF
>-|TRBV28|TRBJ2-1|TRBD2
TGTGCCAGCACTCCCGGGACTAGCGGAACGAATGAGCAGTTCTTC
CASTPGTSGTNEQFF
>-|TRBV28|TRBJ1-6|-
TGTGCCAGCAGTCCGTCCCGGACAGAAAATTCACCCCTCCACTTT
CASSPSRTENSPLHF
>-|TRBV18|TRBJ1-2|TRBD1
TGTGCCAGCTCACCGGGACAGGCCATAGATGGCTACACCTTC
CASSPGQAIDGYTF
>-|TRBV25-1|TRBJ1-4|TRBD1
TGTGCCAGCAGTGCTTACAGGGGGCGCGGTAATGAAAAACTGTTTTTT
CASSAYRGRGNEKLFF
>-|TRBV19|TRBJ1-1|-
TGTGCCAGTAGTATAGACACAGTCTCCATCGGTAGGAACACTGAAGCTTTCTTT
CASSIDTVSIGRNTEAFF
>-|TRBV6-5|TRBJ1-1|-
TGTGCCAGCAGTCTTACGGGACGGCAGAACACTGAAGCTTTCTTT
CASSLTGRQNTEAFF
>once|TRBV28|TRBJ2-1|-
TGTGCCAGCAGTTTAGGGGGAGATGAGCAGTTCTTC
CASSLGGDEQFF
>-|TRBV19|TRBJ2-5|TRBD1
TGTGCCAGTAGTGCCTTGGGGCAGGGGGCAGGGGAGACCCAGTACTTC
CASSALGQGAGETQYF
>-|TRBV5-4|TRBJ2-5|-
TGTGCCAGCAGCTTGGTGGGATCCCGAGAAGGGACCCAGTACTTC
CASSLVGSREGTQYF
>-|TRBV2|TRBJ2-3|TRBD1
TGTGCCAGCAGTTGGGGGACAGGGGATAGCACAGATACGCAGTATTTT
CASSWGTGDSTDTQYF